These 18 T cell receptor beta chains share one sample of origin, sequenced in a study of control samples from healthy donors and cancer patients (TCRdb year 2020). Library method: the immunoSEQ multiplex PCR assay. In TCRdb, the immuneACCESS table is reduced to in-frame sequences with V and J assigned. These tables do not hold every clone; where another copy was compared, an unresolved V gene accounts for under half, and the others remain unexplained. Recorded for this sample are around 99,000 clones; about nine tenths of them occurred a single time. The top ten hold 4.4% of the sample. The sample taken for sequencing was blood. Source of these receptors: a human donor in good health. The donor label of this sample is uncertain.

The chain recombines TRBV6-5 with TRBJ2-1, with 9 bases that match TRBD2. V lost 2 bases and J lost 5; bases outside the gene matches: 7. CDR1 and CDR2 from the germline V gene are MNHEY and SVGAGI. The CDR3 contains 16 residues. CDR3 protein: CASSYGAGGADNEQFF. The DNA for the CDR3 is TGTGCCAGCAGTTACGGGGCGGGGGGGGCCGACAATGAGCAGTTCTTC.

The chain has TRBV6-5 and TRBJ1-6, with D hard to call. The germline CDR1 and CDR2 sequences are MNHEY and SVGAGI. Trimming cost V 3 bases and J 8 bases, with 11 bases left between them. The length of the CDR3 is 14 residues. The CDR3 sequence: CASSYGRVHSPLHF. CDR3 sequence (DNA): TGTGCCAGCAGTTATGGGCGAGTTCATTCACCCCTCCACTTT.

CDR3 nucleotides: TGTGCCAGCAGCTTGGGCCACGGGGGGTCCGGGACAGCCCGCTACGAGCAGTACTTC. Protein sequence: CASSLGHGGSGTARYEQYF. V usage is TRBV5-5 and J usage is TRBJ2-7; D could derive from TRBD1 or TRBD2 (7 bases each). V was trimmed by 0 bases and J by 3 bases, leaving 25 bases between them. The CDR3 covers 19 residues. Germline V gene data show CDR1 as SGHKS and CDR2 as YYEKEE (reference sequence).

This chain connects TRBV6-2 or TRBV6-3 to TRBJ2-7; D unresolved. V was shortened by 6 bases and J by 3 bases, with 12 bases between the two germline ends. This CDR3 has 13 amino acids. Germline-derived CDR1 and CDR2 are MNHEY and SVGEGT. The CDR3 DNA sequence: TGTGCCAGCAGCCTCAGGTTGAGCTACGAGCAGTACTTC. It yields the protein CASSLRLSYEQYF.

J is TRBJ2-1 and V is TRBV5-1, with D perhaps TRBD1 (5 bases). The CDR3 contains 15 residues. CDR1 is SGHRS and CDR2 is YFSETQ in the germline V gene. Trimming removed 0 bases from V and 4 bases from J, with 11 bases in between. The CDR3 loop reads CASSLAPGKYNEQFF. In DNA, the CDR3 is TGCGCCAGCAGCTTGGCGCCAGGGAAATACAATGAGCAGTTCTTC.

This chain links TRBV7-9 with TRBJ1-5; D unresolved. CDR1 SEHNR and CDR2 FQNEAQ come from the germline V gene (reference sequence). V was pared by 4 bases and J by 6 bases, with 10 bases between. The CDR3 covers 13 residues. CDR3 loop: CASSSDEGQPQHF. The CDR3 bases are TGTGCCAGCAGCTCAGATGAGGGTCAGCCCCAGCATTTT. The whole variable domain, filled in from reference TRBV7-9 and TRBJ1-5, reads DTGVSQNPRHKITKRGQNVTFRCDPISEHNRLYWYRQTLGQGPEFLTYFQNEAQLEKSRLLSDRFSAERPKGSFSTLEIQRTEQGDSAMYLCASSSDEGQPQHFGDGTRLSIL.

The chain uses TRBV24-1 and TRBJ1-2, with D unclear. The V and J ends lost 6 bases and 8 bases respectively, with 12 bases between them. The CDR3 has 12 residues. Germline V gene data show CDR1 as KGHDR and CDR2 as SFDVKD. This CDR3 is CATSLGRGGYTF. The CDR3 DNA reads TGTGCCACCAGTCTGGGGAGAGGCGGCTACACCTTC.

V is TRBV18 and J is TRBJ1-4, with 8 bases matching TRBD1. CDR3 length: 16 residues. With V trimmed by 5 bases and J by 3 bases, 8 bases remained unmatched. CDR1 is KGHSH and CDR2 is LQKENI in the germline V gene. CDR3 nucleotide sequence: TGTGCCAGCTCATCTGGACAGGGAAGGGCTAATGAAAAACTGTTTTTT. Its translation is CASSSGQGRANEKLFF.

The CDR3 nucleotides are TGTGCCACCAGTGATTTGGACAGGGTAAATGGCTACACCTTC. Amino acids: CATSDLDRVNGYTF. This chain connects TRBV24-1 to TRBJ1-2; 7 bases map to TRBD1. Germline V gene sequence: CDR1 KGHDR, CDR2 SFDVKD. With 0 bases clipped from V and 6 bases from J, the junction kept 3 bases outside the gene matches. The CDR3 length is 14 residues.

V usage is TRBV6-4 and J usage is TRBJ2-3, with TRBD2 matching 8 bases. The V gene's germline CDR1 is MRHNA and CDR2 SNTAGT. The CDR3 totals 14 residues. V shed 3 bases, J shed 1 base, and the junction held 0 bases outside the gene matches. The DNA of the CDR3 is TGTGCCAGCAGTGAGCGGGGGGGCACAGATACGCAGTATTTT. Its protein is CASSERGGTDTQYF.

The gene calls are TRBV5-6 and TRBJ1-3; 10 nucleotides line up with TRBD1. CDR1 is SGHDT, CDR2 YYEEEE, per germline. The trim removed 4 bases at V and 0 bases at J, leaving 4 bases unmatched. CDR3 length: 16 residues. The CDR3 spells CASSATGGFSGNTIYF. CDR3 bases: TGTGCCAGCAGCGCGACAGGGGGCTTCTCTGGAAACACCATATATTTT.

CDR3 loop: CASSLEQVGQGSEKLFF. CDR3 in DNA: TGTGCCAGCAGCTTGGAGCAGGTGGGGCAGGGAAGTGAAAAACTGTTTTTT. The rearrangement uses TRBV5-5 and TRBJ1-4, with a tentative D call TRBD1 (5 bases). V was trimmed by 0 bases and J by 7 bases, leaving 19 bases between them. The CDR3 is 17 amino acids. Looked up from germline, CDR1 is SGHKS and CDR2 is YYEKEE (reference sequence).

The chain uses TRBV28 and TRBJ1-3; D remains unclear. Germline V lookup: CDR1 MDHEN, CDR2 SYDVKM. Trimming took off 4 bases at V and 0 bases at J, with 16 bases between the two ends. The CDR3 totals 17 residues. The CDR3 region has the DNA TGTGCCAGCAGTTCTATTTATAACAGAAACTCTGGAAACACCATATATTTT. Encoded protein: CASSSIYNRNSGNTIYF.

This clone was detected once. This CDR3 is CASSIGGGKGYTF. CDR3 DNA: TGTGCCAGTAGTATAGGAGGGGGGAAAGGCTACACCTTC. This chain connects TRBV19 to TRBJ1-2, with a possible D match to TRBD1 (6 bases). Trimming took 1 base from V and 8 from J, leaving 11 bases between them. Per the germline V gene, CDR1 is LNHDA and CDR2 is SQIVND (reference sequence). The CDR3 has 13 amino acids.

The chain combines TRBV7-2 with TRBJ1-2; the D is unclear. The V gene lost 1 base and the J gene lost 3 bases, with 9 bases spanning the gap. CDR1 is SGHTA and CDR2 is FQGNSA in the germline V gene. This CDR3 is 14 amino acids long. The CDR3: CASSLVGEDYGYTF. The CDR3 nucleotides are TGTGCCAGCAGCTTAGTCGGGGAGGACTATGGCTACACCTTC. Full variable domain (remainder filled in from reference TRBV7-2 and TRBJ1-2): GAGVSQSPSNKVTEKGKDVELRCDPISGHTALYWYRQSLGQGLEFLIYFQGNSAPDKSGLPSDRFSAERTGGSVSTLTIQRTQQEDSAVYLCASSLVGEDYGYTFGSGTRLTVV.

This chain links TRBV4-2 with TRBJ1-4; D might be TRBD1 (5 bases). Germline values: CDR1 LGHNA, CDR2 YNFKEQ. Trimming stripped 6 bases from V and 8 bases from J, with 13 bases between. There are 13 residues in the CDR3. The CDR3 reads CASRRRGSEKLFF. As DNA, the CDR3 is TGTGCCAGCAGGCGGAGGGGCTCAGAAAAACTGTTTTTT.

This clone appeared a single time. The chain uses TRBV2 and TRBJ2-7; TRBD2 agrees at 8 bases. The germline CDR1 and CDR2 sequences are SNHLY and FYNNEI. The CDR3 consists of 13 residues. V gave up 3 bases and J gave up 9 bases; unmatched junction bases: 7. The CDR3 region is CASSEARGAVQYF. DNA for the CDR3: TGTGCCAGCAGTGAGGCGCGGGGGGCAGTGCAGTACTTC. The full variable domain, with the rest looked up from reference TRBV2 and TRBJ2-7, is EPEVTQTPSHQVTQMGQEVILRCVPISNHLYFYWYRQILGQKVEFLVSFYNNEISEKSEIFDDQFSVERPDGSNFTLKIRSTKLEDSAMYFCASSEARGAVQYFGPGTRLTVT.

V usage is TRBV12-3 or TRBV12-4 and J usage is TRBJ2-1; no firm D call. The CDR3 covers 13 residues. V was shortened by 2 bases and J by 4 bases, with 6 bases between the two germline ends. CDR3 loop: CASSLFVYNEQFF. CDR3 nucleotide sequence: TGTGCCAGCAGTTTATTTGTGTACAATGAGCAGTTCTTC.